Below are 21 T cell receptor beta chains sequenced from a single sample in a study of blood T cell repertoires in COVID-19. Some clones are missing from TCRdb's copy, which holds only in-frame ones; the method was immunoSEQ multiplex PCR. The repertoire holds about 280,000 clones, with around 86% as singletons. Sequencing input: peripheral blood. The receptors shown here come from a woman aged 30 to 39 who had recovered from COVID-19.

DNA of the CDR3: TGTGCCAGCAGCCAGACAGCACAAGAGACCCAGTACTTC. As protein: CASSQTAQETQYF. The J gene is TRBJ2-5, the V gene TRBV3-1 (or the pseudogene TRBV3-2); D may be TRBD1 (5 bases). The CDR3 extends over 13 amino acids. Germline V gene sequence: CDR1 LGHDT, CDR2 YNNKEL (reference sequence). Trimming shortened V by 3 bases and J by 2 bases, and 7 bases separated the two germline ends.

The rearrangement links TRBV19 to TRBJ2-7; D is unresolved. CDR3 length: 14 residues. Per the germline V gene, CDR1 is LNHDA and CDR2 is SQIVND (reference sequence). The germline V and J ends were trimmed by 5 bases and 1 base, with 12 bases remaining between them. The CDR3 region has the DNA TGTGCCAGTAGTCTCAGCCTAGTTTCCTACGAGCAGTACTTC. This gives the protein CASSLSLVSYEQYF.

V usage is TRBV27 and J usage is TRBJ2-7; 8 bases are shared with TRBD2. Germline V gene lookup returns CDR1 MNHEY and CDR2 SMNVEV (reference sequence). Trimming cost V 5 bases and J 6 bases; bases outside gene matches: 6. This CDR3 has 13 residues. The CDR3 nucleotides read TGTGCCAGCAGTCCACTCGGGGGGGGCGAGCAGTACTTC. Amino acid sequence: CASSPLGGGEQYF.

This clone was seen once. The rearrangement links TRBV7-9 to TRBJ2-7; 9 positions match TRBD1. Germline V gene sequence: CDR1 SEHNR, CDR2 FQNEAQ (reference sequence). This CDR3 has 15 residues. Germline trimming cut 4 bases from V and 3 bases from J; bases unmatched to any gene: 7. CDR3 bases: TGTGCCAGCAGCTCACCGGGACAGGGAGTCTACGAGCAGTACTTC. It yields the protein CASSSPGQGVYEQYF.

The V call is TRBV19, the J call TRBJ2-7; maybe TRBD2 (7 bases). V was trimmed by 3 bases and J by 3 bases, leaving 15 bases between them. Germline CDR1 and CDR2: LNHDA and SQIVND (reference sequence). This CDR3 spans 15 amino acids. The CDR3 here is CASSIFPGGYYEQYF. The CDR3 bases are TGTGCCAGTAGTATCTTCCCGGGGGGCTACTACGAGCAGTACTTC.

The chain's CDR3 is CASSQGFGYGYTF. For the CDR3, the DNA is TGCGCCAGCAGCCAAGGATTCGGCTATGGCTACACCTTC. This chain joins TRBV4-3 and TRBJ1-2; no clear D gene. The length of the CDR3 is 13 residues. Per germline, CDR1 LGHNA and CDR2 YSLEER. The V end lost 1 base, the J end lost 4 bases, and 7 bases lay between the germline ends.

The V call is TRBV6-6, the J call TRBJ2-7, with 8 bases aligning to TRBD1. The CDR3 runs 13 residues. In germline, CDR1 is MNHNY, CDR2 SVGAGI (reference sequence). V trimming: 6 bases; J trimming: 6 bases; junction bases outside the gene matches: 7. CDR3 bases: TGTGCCAGCAGGGAAGAGACAGGGGTCGAGCAGTACTTC. Translation: CASREETGVEQYF.

The chain carries TRBV13 and TRBJ1-5; D is perhaps TRBD1 (6 bases). Germline CDR1 PRHDT, CDR2 FYEKMQ (reference sequence). Trimming removed 3 bases from V and 6 bases from J, with 21 bases in between. The CDR3 is 17 amino acids. The CDR3: CASSLKGEWGESQPQHF. The CDR3 DNA sequence: TGTGCCAGCAGCTTGAAGGGGGAATGGGGAGAATCTCAGCCCCAGCATTTT.

The chain links TRBV6-1 to TRBJ1-4; TRBD1 matches at 7 bases. V dropped 2 bases and J dropped 8; count of bases not matched to a gene: 8. The CDR3 has 15 residues. Germline V gene lookup returns CDR1 MNHNS and CDR2 SASEGT. CDR3 in amino acids: CASSESLPGGEKLFF. CDR3 bases: TGTGCCAGCAGTGAAAGTCTTCCAGGGGGGGAAAAACTGTTTTTT.

The gene calls are TRBV2 and TRBJ2-5; D is possibly TRBD1 (5 bases). Germline CDR1 is SNHLY and CDR2 is FYNNEI. The CDR3 contains 13 residues. The V end was cut by 5 bases, the J end by 5 bases, with 12 bases between. CDR3 sequence reads: CASSRGSRETQYF. The CDR3 region has the DNA TGTGCCAGCAGTAGGGGTTCGAGGGAGACCCAGTACTTC.

This chain uses TRBV24-1 with TRBJ1-1; D is uncertain. The germline V and J ends were trimmed by 4 bases and 5 bases, with 7 bases remaining between them. The CDR3 runs to 12 residues. Germline-derived CDR1 and CDR2 are KGHDR and SFDVKD. The DNA of the CDR3 is TGTGCCACCAGTGAGGCGGGAACTGAAGCTTTCTTT. It specifies CATSEAGTEAFF.

V gene TRBV9 combines with J gene TRBJ2-6; D possibly corresponds to TRBD2 (6 bases). Deletions cut 4 bases from V and 12 bases from J, with 14 bases between. Germline V lookup: CDR1 SGDLS, CDR2 YYNGEE. The CDR3 length is 13 residues. CDR3 in amino acids: CASSPGLAPVLTF. CDR3 sequence (DNA): TGTGCCAGCAGCCCGGGACTTGCCCCCGTCCTGACTTTC.

This clone has only a few counts. The CDR3 here is CASSAGGPYNEQFF. The CDR3 DNA is TGTGCCAGCTCGGCGGGAGGGCCGTACAATGAGCAGTTCTTC. This sequence joins TRBV2 and TRBJ2-1; the match to TRBD2 covers 9 bases. The CDR3 runs 14 residues. Germline V lookup: CDR1 SNHLY, CDR2 FYNNEI. With V trimmed by 8 bases and J by 4 bases, 6 bases remained unmatched. The complete variable domain, with remaining parts taken from reference TRBV2 and TRBJ2-1, reads EPEVTQTPSHQVTQMGQEVILRCVPISNHLYFYWYRQILGQKVEFLVSFYNNEISEKSEIFDDQFSVERPDGSNFTLKIRSTKLEDSAMYFCASSAGGPYNEQFFGPGTRLTVL.

J is TRBJ2-1 and V is TRBV3-1 (or the pseudogene TRBV3-2), with D perhaps matching TRBD2 (5 bases). V lost 0 bases, J lost 8 bases, and 11 bases lay in between. Per germline, CDR1 LGHDT and CDR2 YNNKEL (reference sequence). This CDR3 contains 14 residues. CDR3 protein: CASSQELARDEQFF. CDR3 coding DNA: TGTGCCAGCAGCCAAGAGTTAGCGAGGGATGAGCAGTTCTTC.

The chain recombines TRBV3-1 (or the pseudogene TRBV3-2) with TRBJ1-6, with D tentatively TRBD1 (6 bases). V lost 3 bases to trimming and J lost 7 bases, with 10 bases between them. This CDR3 contains 14 residues. Germline CDR1 and CDR2: LGHDT and YNNKEL (reference sequence). The chain's CDR3 is CASSQWQGNSPLHF. The CDR3 DNA is TGTGCCAGCAGCCAGTGGCAGGGGAATTCACCCCTCCACTTT.

The table lists this clone with a few counts. The rearrangement joins TRBV11-3 to TRBJ2-5, with 7 bases lining up with TRBD2. V dropped 1 base and J dropped 2; count of bases not matched to a gene: 7. The CDR3 has 16 amino acids. CDR1 is SGHNT and CDR2 is YENEEA in the germline V gene. In nucleotides, the CDR3 is TGTGCCAGCAGCTTAGGCATGGCGGGGGATCAAGAGACCCAGTACTTC. It is translated as CASSLGMAGDQETQYF.

V and J are TRBV3-1 (or the pseudogene TRBV3-2) and TRBJ2-7, with TRBD2 as a possible D gene (7 bases). The germline V gene has CDR1 LGHDT and CDR2 YNNKEL (reference sequence). The V and J ends lost 0 bases and 3 bases respectively, with 12 bases between them. There are 15 residues in the CDR3. The CDR3 sequence: CASSQEKGEGYEQYF. Here the CDR3 DNA reads TGTGCCAGCAGCCAAGAAAAGGGGGAGGGCTACGAGCAGTACTTC.

The chain uses TRBV19 and TRBJ2-7; perhaps TRBD2 as D (6 bases). Per germline, CDR1 LNHDA and CDR2 SQIVND (reference sequence). The CDR3 totals 14 residues. With 2 bases removed from V and 2 bases from J, the gap between germline ends came to 10 bases. The CDR3 region is CASSILGGAYEQYF. The CDR3 region has the DNA TGTGCCAGTAGTATATTAGGCGGGGCCTACGAGCAGTACTTC.

This sequence joins TRBV28 and TRBJ2-1; possibly TRBD2 for D (5 bases). Trimming took 4 bases from V and 4 from J, leaving 11 bases between them. Per germline, CDR1 MDHEN and CDR2 SYDVKM. This CDR3 is built from 14 residues. CDR3 loop: CASSSISEYNEQFF. The DNA of the CDR3 is TGTGCCAGCAGTTCCATTAGCGAATACAATGAGCAGTTCTTC.

V is TRBV19 and J is TRBJ1-1; tentatively, D is TRBD1 (6 bases). Germline lookup yields CDR1 LNHDA and CDR2 SQIVND (reference sequence). V was clipped by 4 bases and J by 1 base, with 16 bases between them. The CDR3 has 16 residues. CDR3 DNA: TGTGCCAGTAGTACTTTCTCAGGGGCGCCGAACACTGAAGCTTTCTTT. Its protein product is CASSTFSGAPNTEAFF.

The rearrangement joins TRBV9 to TRBJ2-2, with a tentative D call TRBD2 (6 bases). The V end lost 0 bases, the J end lost 4 bases, and 10 bases lay between the germline ends. Germline V gene data show CDR1 as SGDLS and CDR2 as YYNGEE. This CDR3 has 15 residues. The CDR3 region is CASSVDTSPTGELFF. CDR3 nucleotide sequence: TGTGCCAGCAGCGTAGATACTAGCCCCACCGGGGAGCTGTTTTTT.